This T cell receptor beta chain was profiled in a study of cytomegalovirus exposure and HLA in healthy donors. Study-level background: A prior study identified just under 120 million unique TCR beta sequences from about 180 million T cells. Caucasian-associated ancestry cluster membership applied to around 80% of several hundred genotyped donors. The study, taken as a whole, reports: Common viral pathogens (according to a later analysis) appeared linked to several of the most significant clusters.

The PCR contained 60 Vbeta and 13 Jbeta primers. Here immunoSEQ multiplex PCR was the method, and the copy in TCRdb shows in-frame clones only, minus some. The data contain approximately 110,000 clones, approximately 67% of them singletons. Concerning this clone itself: The antigen remains undetermined.

Germline-derived CDR1 and CDR2 are SQVTM and ANQGSEA. V shed 7 bases, J shed 7 bases, and the junction held 9 bases outside the gene matches. The length of the CDR3 is 12 residues. The chain employs TRBV29-1 and TRBJ1-1; 7 bases match TRBD1. The material sequenced was PBMCs. The TCR comes from a man younger than 30 in good health and CMV-seropositive. The CDR3 is CSAEDQGGEAFF. The CDR3 bases are TGCAGCGCGGAGGACCAGGGGGGTGAAGCTTTCTTT.